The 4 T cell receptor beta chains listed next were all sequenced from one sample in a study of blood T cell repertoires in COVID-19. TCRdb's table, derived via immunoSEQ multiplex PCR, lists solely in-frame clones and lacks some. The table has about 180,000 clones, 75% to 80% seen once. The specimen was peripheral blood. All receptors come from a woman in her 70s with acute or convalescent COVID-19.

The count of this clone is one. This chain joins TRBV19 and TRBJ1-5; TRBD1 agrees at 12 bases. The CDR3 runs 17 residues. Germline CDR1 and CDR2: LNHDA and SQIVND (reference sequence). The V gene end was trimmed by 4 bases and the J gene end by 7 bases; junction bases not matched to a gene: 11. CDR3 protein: CASSTNRDRGPTQPQHF. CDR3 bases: TGTGCCAGTAGTACTAACCGGGACAGGGGGCCCACCCAGCCCCAGCATTTT.

CDR3 sequence: CASSGQRNTEAFF. Here the CDR3 DNA reads TGCGCCAGCAGTGGACAGAGGAACACTGAAGCTTTCTTT. The J gene is TRBJ1-1, the V gene TRBV10-1, with D perhaps matching TRBD1 (5 bases). V lost 4 bases and J 1 base, leaving 7 bases between the germline ends. The CDR3 is 13 amino acids. Germline V gives CDR1 WNHNN, CDR2 SYGVQD (reference sequence).

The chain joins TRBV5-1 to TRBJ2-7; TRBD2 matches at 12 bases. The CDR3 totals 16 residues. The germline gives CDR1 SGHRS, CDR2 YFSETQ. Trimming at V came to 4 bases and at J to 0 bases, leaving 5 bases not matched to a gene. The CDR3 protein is CASSPGTSGFSYEQYF. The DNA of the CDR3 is TGCGCCAGCAGCCCCGGGACTAGCGGGTTCTCCTACGAGCAGTACTTC.

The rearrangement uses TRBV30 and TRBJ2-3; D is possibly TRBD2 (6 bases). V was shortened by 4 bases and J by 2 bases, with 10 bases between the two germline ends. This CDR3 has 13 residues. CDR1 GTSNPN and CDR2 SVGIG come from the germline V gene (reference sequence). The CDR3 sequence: CAWNPGVTDTQYF. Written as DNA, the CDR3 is TGTGCCTGGAACCCGGGGGTCACAGATACGCAGTATTTT.